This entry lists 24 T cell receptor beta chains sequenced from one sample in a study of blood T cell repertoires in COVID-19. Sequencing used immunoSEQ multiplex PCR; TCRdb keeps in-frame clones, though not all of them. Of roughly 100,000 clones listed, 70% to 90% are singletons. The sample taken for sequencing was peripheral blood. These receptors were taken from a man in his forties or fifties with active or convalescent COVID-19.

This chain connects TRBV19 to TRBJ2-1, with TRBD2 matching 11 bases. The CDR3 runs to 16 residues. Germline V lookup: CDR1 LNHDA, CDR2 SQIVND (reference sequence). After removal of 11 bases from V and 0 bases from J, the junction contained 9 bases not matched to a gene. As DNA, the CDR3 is TGTGCCTCAAGGGGCACTAGCGGGGGCTCCTACAATGAGCAGTTCTTC. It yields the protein CASRGTSGGSYNEQFF.

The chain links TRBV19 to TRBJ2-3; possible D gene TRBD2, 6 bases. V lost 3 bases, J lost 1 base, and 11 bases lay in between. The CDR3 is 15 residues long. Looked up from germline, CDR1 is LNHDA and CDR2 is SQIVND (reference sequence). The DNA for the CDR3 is TGTGCCAGTAGTATTCCGGAGGGAGGCACAGATACGCAGTATTTT. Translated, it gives CASSIPEGGTDTQYF.

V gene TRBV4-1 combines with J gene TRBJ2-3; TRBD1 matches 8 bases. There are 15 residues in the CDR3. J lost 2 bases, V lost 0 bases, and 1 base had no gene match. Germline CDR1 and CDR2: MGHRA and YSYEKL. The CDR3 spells CASSQEQGVTDTQYF. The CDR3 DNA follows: TGCGCCAGCAGCCAAGAACAGGGGGTCACAGATACGCAGTATTTT.

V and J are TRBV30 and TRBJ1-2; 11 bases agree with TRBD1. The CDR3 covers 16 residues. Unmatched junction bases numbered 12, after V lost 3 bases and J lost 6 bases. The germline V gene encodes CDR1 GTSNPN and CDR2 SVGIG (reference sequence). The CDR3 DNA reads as TGTGCCTGGAGCGGAAAACCCGGGACAGGGGGGGATGGCTACACCTTC. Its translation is CAWSGKPGTGGDGYTF.

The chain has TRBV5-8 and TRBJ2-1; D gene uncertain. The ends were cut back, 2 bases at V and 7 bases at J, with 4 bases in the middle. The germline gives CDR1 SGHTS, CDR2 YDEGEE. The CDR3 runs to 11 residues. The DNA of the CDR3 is TGTGCCAGCAGCTTTAGTAATGAGCAGTTCTTC. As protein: CASSFSNEQFF.

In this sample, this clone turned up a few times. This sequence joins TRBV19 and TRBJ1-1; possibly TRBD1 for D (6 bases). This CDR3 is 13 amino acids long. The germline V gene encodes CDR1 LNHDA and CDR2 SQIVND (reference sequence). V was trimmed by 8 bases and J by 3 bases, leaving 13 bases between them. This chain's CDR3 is CASGFRQDTEAFF. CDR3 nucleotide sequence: TGTGCCAGTGGGTTTCGACAGGACACTGAAGCTTTCTTT.

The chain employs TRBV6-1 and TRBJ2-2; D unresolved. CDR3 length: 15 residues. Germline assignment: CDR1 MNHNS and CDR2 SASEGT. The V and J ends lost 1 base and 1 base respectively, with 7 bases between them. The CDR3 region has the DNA TGTGCCAGCAGTGAAGGGGCGTGGAACACCGGGGAGCTGTTTTTT. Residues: CASSEGAWNTGELFF.

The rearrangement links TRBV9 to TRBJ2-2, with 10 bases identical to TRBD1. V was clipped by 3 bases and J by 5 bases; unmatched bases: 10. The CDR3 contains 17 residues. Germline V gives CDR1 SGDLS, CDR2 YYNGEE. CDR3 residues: CASSDGTGAPRTGELFF. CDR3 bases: TGTGCCAGCAGCGATGGGACAGGGGCGCCACGGACCGGGGAGCTGTTTTTT.

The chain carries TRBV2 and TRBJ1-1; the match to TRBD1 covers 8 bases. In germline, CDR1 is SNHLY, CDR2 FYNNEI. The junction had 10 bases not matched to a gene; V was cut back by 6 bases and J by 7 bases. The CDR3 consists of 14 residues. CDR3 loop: CASRDGQGGFEAFF. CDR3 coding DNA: TGTGCCAGCAGGGACGGACAGGGAGGTTTTGAAGCTTTCTTT.

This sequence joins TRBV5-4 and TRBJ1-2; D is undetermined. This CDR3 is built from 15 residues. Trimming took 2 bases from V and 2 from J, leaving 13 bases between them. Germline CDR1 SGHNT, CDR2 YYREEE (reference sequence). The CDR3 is CASSFGRVVNYGYTF. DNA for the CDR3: TGTGCCAGCAGCTTTGGGAGGGTGGTGAACTATGGCTACACCTTC.

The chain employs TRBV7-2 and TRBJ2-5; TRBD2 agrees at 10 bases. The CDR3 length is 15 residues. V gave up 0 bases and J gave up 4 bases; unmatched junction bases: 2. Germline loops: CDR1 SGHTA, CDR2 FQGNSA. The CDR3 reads CASSLAAGGRETQYF. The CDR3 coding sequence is TGTGCCAGCAGCTTAGCAGCGGGGGGGCGAGAGACCCAGTACTTC. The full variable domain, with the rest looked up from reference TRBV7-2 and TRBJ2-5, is GAGVSQSPSNKVTEKGKDVELRCDPISGHTALYWYRQSLGQGLEFLIYFQGNSAPDKSGLPSDRFSAERTGGSVSTLTIQRTQQEDSAVYLCASSLAAGGRETQYFGPGTRLLVL.

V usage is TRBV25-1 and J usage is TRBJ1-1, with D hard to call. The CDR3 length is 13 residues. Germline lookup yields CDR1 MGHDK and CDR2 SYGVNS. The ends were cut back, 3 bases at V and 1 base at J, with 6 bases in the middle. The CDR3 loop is CASSDNRNTEAFF. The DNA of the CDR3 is TGTGCCAGCAGTGATAACAGGAACACTGAAGCTTTCTTT.

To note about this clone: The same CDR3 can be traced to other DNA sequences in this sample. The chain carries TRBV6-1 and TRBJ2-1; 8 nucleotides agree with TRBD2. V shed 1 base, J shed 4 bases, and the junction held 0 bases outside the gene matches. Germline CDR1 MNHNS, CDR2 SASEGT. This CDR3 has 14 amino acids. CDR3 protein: CASSEVAGYNEQFF. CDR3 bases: TGTGCCAGCAGTGAAGTAGCGGGGTACAATGAGCAGTTCTTC.

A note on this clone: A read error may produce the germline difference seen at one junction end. CDR3: CASSPSGELTGTGRHF. The CDR3 DNA follows: TGTGCCAGCTCACCGTCAGGAGAATTAACCGGGACTGGTCGGCATTTT. The chain employs TRBV18 and TRBJ2-3, with D possibly being TRBD2 (6 bases). CDR3 size: 16 residues. Germline CDR1 reads KGHSH; CDR2 reads LQKENI.

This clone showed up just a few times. The chain's CDR3 is CASSLDGSNQPQHF. CDR3 DNA sequence: TGTGCCAGCAGCTTGGACGGTAGCAATCAGCCCCAGCATTTT. The chain carries TRBV5-4 and TRBJ1-5; D gene ambiguous. The V and J ends lost 0 bases and 0 bases respectively, with 4 bases between them. Germline V gene lookup returns CDR1 SGHNT and CDR2 YYREEE (reference sequence). The CDR3 length is 14 residues.

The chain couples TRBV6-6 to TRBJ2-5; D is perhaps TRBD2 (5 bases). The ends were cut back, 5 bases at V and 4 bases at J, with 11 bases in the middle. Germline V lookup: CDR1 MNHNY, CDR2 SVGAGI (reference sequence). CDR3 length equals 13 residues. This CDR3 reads CASSHPTRETQYF. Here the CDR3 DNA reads TGTGCCAGCAGTCACCCCACTAGAGAGACCCAGTACTTC.

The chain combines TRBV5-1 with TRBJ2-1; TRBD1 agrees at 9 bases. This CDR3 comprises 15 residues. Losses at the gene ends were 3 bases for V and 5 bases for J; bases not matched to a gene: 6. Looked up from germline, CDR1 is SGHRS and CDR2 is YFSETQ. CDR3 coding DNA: TGCGCCAGCAGCTACGGACAGGGGCCCAACAATGAGCAGTTCTTC. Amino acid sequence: CASSYGQGPNNEQFF. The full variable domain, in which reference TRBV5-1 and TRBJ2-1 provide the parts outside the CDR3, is KAGVTQTPRYLIKTRGQQVTLSCSPISGHRSVSWYQQTPGQGLQFLFEYFSETQRNKGNFPGRFSGRQFSNSRSEMNVSTLELGDSALYLCASSYGQGPNNEQFFGPGTRLTVL.

The CDR3 nucleotides are TGCGCCAGCAGCCCGGGACTAGCGGGGGTGGAGACCCAGTACTTC. This gives the protein CASSPGLAGVETQYF. This rearrangement joins TRBV4-1 to TRBJ2-5; 14 bases fit TRBD2. J was trimmed by 5 bases and V by 4 bases; bases with no gene match: 3. This CDR3 is 15 amino acids long. Germline V gene data show CDR1 as MGHRA and CDR2 as YSYEKL.

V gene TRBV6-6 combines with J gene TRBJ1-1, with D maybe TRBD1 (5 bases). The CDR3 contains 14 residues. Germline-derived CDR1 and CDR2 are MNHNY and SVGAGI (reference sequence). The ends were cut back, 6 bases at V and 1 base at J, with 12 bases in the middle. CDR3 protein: CASSRRAENTEAFF. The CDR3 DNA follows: TGTGCCAGCAGCCGCAGGGCGGAGAACACTGAAGCTTTCTTT.

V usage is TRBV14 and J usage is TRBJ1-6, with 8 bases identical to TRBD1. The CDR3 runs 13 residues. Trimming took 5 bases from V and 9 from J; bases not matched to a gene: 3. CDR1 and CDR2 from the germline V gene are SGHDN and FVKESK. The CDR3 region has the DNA TGTGCCAGCAGCTCGACAGGGGTTTCACCCCTCCACTTT. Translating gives CASSSTGVSPLHF.

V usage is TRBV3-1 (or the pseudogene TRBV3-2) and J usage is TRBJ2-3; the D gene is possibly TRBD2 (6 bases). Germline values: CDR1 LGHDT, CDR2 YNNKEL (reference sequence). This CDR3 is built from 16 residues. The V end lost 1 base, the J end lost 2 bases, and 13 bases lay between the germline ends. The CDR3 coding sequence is TGTGCCAGCAGCCAAGGCATAGCGGCCGACACAGATACGCAGTATTTT. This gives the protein CASSQGIAADTDTQYF.

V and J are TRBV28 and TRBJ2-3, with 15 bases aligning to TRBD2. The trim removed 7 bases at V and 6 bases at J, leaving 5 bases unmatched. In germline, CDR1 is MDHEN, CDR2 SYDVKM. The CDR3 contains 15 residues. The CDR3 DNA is TGTGCCAGCACCGGAGGGACTAGCGGGAGGGATACGCAGTATTTT. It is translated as CASTGGTSGRDTQYF.

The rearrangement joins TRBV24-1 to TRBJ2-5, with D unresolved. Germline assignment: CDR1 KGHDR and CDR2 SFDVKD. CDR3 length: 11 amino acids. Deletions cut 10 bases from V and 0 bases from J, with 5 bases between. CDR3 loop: CATENQETQYF. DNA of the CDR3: TGTGCCACTGAGAACCAAGAGACCCAGTACTTC.

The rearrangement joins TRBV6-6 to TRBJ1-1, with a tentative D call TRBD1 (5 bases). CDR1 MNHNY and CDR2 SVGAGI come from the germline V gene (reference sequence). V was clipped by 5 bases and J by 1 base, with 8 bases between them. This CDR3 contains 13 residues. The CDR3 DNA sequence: TGTGCCAGCAGTAGGGGTGAGAACACTGAAGCTTTCTTT. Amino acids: CASSRGENTEAFF.